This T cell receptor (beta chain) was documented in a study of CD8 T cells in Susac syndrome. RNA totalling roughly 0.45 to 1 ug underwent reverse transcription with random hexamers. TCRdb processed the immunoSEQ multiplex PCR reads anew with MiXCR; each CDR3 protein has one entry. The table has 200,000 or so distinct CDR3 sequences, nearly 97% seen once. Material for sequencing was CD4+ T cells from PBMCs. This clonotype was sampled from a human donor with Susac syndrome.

CDR3 in amino acids: CASSQSQLPGGGGDTQYF. The CDR3, as DNA: TGCGCCAGCAGTCAATCGCAACTCCCCGGCGGGGGGGGAGATACGCAGTATTTT. The chain carries TRBV23-1 and TRBJ2-3; 9 bases line up with TRBD2. TRBV23-1 is placed among ORFs of uncertain function. V lost 0 bases, J lost 5 bases, and 12 bases stayed unmatched. CDR3 length equals 18 residues.